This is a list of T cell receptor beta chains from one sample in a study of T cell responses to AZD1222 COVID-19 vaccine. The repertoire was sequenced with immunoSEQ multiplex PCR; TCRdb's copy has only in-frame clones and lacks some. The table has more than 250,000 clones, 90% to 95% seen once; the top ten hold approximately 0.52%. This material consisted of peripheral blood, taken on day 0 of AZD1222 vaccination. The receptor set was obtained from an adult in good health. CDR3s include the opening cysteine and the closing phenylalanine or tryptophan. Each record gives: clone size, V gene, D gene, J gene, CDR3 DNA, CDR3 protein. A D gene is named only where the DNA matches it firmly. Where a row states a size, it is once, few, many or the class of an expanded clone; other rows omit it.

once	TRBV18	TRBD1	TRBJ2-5	TGTGCCAGCTCACCACTCGCCCCAGGGGGCGGGGAGACCCAGTACTTC	CASSPLAPGGGETQYF
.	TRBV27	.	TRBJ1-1	TGTGCCAGCAGGGCATCAGCCAGCACTGAAGCTTTCTTT	CASRASASTEAFF
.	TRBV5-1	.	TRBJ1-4	TGCGCCAGCAGCACGAGTCTTGCAACTAATGAAAAACTGTTTTTT	CASSTSLATNEKLFF
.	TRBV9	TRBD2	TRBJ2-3	TGTGCCAGCAGACCCGGACTAGCGAGCACAGATACGCAGTATTTT	CASRPGLASTDTQYF
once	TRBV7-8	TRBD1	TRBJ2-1	TGTGCCAGCAGCTTACGGGACAGGGTGAGTGAGCAGTTCTTC	CASSLRDRVSEQFF
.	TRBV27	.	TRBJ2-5	TGTGCCAGCAAGCTCAGGGTCTCAGAGACCCAGTACTTC	CASKLRVSETQYF
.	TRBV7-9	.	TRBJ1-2	TGTGCCAGCAGCCCGGACTCTTTCTATGGCTACACCTTC	CASSPDSFYGYTF
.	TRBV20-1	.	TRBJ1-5	TGCAGTGCTGGTGACACAAACAATCAGCCCCAGCATTTT	CSAGDTNNQPQHF
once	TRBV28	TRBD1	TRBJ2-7	TGTGCCAGCAGTCCGGGACAGGGGAACGAGCAGTACTTC	CASSPGQGNEQYF
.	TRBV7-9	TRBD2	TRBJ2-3	TGTGCCAGCAGCCCCAGGCGGGGGGGCACAGATACGCAGTATTTT	CASSPRRGGTDTQYF
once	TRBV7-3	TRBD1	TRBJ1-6	TGTGCCAGCAGCACCGGGACAGGGGTATCACCCCTCCACTTT	CASSTGTGVSPLHF
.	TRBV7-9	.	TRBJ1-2	TGTGCCAGCAGCTTAGACAGCTATGGCTACACCTTC	CASSLDSYGYTF
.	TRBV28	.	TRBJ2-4	TGTGCCAGCAATACCCAAGGGAACCAGCGACTAGCCAAAAACATTCAGTACTTC	CASNTQGNQRLAKNIQYF
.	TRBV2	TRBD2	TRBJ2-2	TGTGCCACCCAGACTAGCGGGAACACCGGGGAGCTGTTTTTT	CATQTSGNTGELFF
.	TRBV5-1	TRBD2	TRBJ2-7	TGCGCCAGCAGCCGGACTAGCGGGGGCGAGCAGTACTTC	CASSRTSGGEQYF
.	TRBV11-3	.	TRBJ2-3	TGTGCCAGCAGCTTGACCCCCGGCGATACGCAGTATTTT	CASSLTPGDTQYF
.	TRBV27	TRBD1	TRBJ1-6	TGTGCCAGCAGTCCTAGGGGGCCCCCCGATAATTCACCCCTCCACTTT	CASSPRGPPDNSPLHF
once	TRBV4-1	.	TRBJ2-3	TGCGCCAGCAGCCAAGAGTTCGGAAGTACGCAGTATTTT	CASSQEFGSTQYF
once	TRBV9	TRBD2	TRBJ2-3	TGTGCCAGCAGCGGAACTAGCGGGAGTGGGACAGATACGCAGTATTTT	CASSGTSGSGTDTQYF
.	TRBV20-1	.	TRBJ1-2	TGCAGTGCTAGTTTTCCAGGGCGGTCCTATGGCTACACCTTC	CSASFPGRSYGYTF
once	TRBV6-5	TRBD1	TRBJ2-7	TGTGCCAGCAGTTACTCCCGACAGGGCTACGAGCAGTACTTC	CASSYSRQGYEQYF
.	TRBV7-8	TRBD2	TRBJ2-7	TGTGCCAGCAGCTTAGCGGAACTAGCGGGAGTTCTCTACGAGCAGTACTTC	CASSLAELAGVLYEQYF
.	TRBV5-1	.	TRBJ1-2	TGCGCCAGCAGCTTGGCGGCAAACTATGGCTACACCTTC	CASSLAANYGYTF
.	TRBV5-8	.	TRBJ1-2	TGTGCCAGCAGCTTGGTGGCAGTCTATGGCTACACCTTC	CASSLVAVYGYTF
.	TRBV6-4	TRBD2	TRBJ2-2	TGTGCCATCTTTATAGCGGGGTACACCGGGGAGCTGTTTTTT	CAIFIAGYTGELFF
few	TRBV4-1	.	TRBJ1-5	TGCGCCAGGTGGGCACCTCGGATCGGACATCTTAGCAATCAGCCCCAGCATTTT	CARWAPRIGHLSNQPQHF
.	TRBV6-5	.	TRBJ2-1	TGTGCCAGCAGTTTGGCGGGGAATGAGCAGTTCTTC	CASSLAGNEQFF
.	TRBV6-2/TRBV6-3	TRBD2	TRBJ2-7	TGTGCCAGCAGTTATGCGGGGGTGTCCTCCTACGAGCAGTACTTC	CASSYAGVSSYEQYF
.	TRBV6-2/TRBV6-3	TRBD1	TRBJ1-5	TGTGCCAGCAGCGACAGGGAAAATCAGCCCCAGCATTTT	CASSDRENQPQHF
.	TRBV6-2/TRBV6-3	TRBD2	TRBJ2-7	TGTGCCAGCAGTTACCGGGCTAGCGGCCCCTACGAGCAGTACTTC	CASSYRASGPYEQYF
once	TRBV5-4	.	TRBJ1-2	TGTGCCAGCAGCTTGGCCAGGGAAAAGAACTATGGCTACACCTTC	CASSLAREKNYGYTF
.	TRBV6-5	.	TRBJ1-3	TGTGCCAGCAGTCGCTCCGCGGGATCTGGAAACACCATATATTTT	CASSRSAGSGNTIYF
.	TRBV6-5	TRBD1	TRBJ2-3	TGTGCCAGCCGTTCCGGGACAGCCTATTATACGCAGTATTTT	CASRSGTAYYTQYF
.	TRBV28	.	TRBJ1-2	TGTGCCAGCAGTCCCGGGGAGGCCCCGCTCCTCTATGGCTACACCTTC	CASSPGEAPLLYGYTF
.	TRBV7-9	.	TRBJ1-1	TGTGCCAGCAGCGGACCAGACACTGAAGCTTTCTTT	CASSGPDTEAFF
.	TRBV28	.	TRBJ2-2	TGTGCCAGCAGTCTCCCCACCGGGGAGCTGTTTTTT	CASSLPTGELFF
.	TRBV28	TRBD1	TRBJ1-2	TGTGCCAGCAATTTTGGGACAGGGGTAGATGGCTACACCTTC	CASNFGTGVDGYTF
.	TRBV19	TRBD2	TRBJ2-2	TGTGCCAGTCGGGAGGGAGGGACCTACACCGGGGAGCTGTTTTTT	CASREGGTYTGELFF
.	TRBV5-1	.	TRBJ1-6	TGCGCCAGCAGCTTGGACCCCGGAATTAATTCACCCCTCCACTTT	CASSLDPGINSPLHF